These 15 T cell receptor beta chains originate from one sample sequenced in a study of blood T cell repertoires in COVID-19. Using immunoSEQ multiplex PCR, the repertoire was profiled, and TCRdb retains in-frame clones only, with some absent. This repertoire shows approximately 140,000 clones, just under 85% found once; its top ten account for around 3.1%. Material for sequencing was peripheral blood. Every receptor here comes from a woman aged 40 to 50 with active or convalescent COVID-19.

For this clone: The germline gene is not matched at one end of the junction; a read error may be the cause. This rearrangement joins TRBV6-1 to TRBJ2-1; D is possibly TRBD2 (6 bases). Germline CDR1 and CDR2: MNHNS and SASEGT. This CDR3 is 16 amino acids long. CDR3 sequence (DNA): TGTGCCAGCAGCGAAGATGGACTAAGCTCCTACAATGAGCAGTTCTTC. Protein sequence: CASSEDGLSSYNEQFF.

CDR3 in DNA: TGTGCCAGCAGTTTACAACAGGGTTGGGATGAGCAGTTCTTC. This sequence encodes CASSLQQGWDEQFF. The chain links TRBV27 to TRBJ2-1; maybe TRBD1 (6 bases). The germline CDR1 and CDR2 sequences are MNHEY and SMNVEV (reference sequence). The V gene lost 2 bases and the J gene lost 8 bases, with 13 bases spanning the gap. The CDR3 totals 14 residues.

The chain recombines TRBV2 with TRBJ1-2; 8 nucleotides match TRBD1. Germline CDR1 is SNHLY and CDR2 is FYNNEI. The V segment lost 6 bases and the J segment 3 bases; nucleotides outside the gene matches: 12. CDR3 length: 16 residues. CDR3: CASRGGLQGEDYGYTF. CDR3 DNA: TGTGCCAGCAGGGGAGGATTACAGGGGGAAGACTATGGCTACACCTTC.

The chain employs TRBV25-1 and TRBJ2-1; D is uncertain. This CDR3 region has 11 residues. The germline V gene has CDR1 MGHDK and CDR2 SYGVNS. V dropped 6 bases and J dropped 4 bases, with 4 bases sitting between them. CDR3 sequence: CASSGYNEQFF. The CDR3 coding sequence is TGTGCCAGCAGCGGGTACAATGAGCAGTTCTTC.

The rearrangement uses TRBV7-6 and TRBJ1-1; possible D gene TRBD1, 5 bases. Looked up from germline, CDR1 is SGHVS and CDR2 is FNYEAQ. V lost 5 bases and J lost 4, with 14 bases in between. The CDR3 has 14 residues. The CDR3 region is CASSGGGSRTEAFF. In DNA, the CDR3 is TGTGCCAGCAGCGGGGGGGGTAGTCGCACTGAAGCTTTCTTT.

The chain carries TRBV9 and TRBJ1-1; possible D gene TRBD1, 6 bases. Trimming cost V 3 bases and J 3 bases, with 18 bases left between them. Germline V lookup: CDR1 SGDLS, CDR2 YYNGEE. There are 16 residues in the CDR3. The CDR3 sequence: CASSGPDTGPHTEAFF. CDR3 in DNA: TGTGCCAGCAGCGGACCCGACACAGGGCCCCACACTGAAGCTTTCTTT.

The rearrangement uses TRBV6-1 and TRBJ1-2; D is ambiguous. Germline V gene lookup returns CDR1 MNHNS and CDR2 SASEGT. V was pared by 6 bases and J by 6 bases, with 17 bases between. This CDR3 has 14 residues. The CDR3 DNA is TGTGCCAGCAGGGAGCCCGGGGTTCCACATGGCTACACCTTC. Amino acid sequence: CASREPGVPHGYTF.

This clone was seen a few times. DNA of the CDR3: TGTGCCACCAGCAGAGGGACGGAGGCGACTGAAGCTTTCTTT. Translating gives CATSRGTEATEAFF. This chain joins TRBV15 and TRBJ1-1; no firm D call. Trimming left V 1 base short and J 5 bases short, with 11 bases between. There are 14 residues in the CDR3. Germline CDR1 is LNHNV and CDR2 is YYDKDF (reference sequence). Combining the CDR3 with reference TRBV15 and TRBJ1-1 gives the whole variable domain DAMVIQNPRYQVTQFGKPVTLSCSQTLNHNVMYWYQQKSSQAPKLLFHYYDKDFNNEADTPDNFQSRRPNTSFCFLDIRSPGLGDTAMYLCATSRGTEATEAFFGQGTRLTVV.

The chain employs TRBV11-2 and TRBJ1-1; no reliable D call. Germline loops: CDR1 SGHAT, CDR2 FQNNGV. The CDR3 consists of 13 residues. The germline V and J ends were trimmed by 2 bases and 8 bases, with 12 bases remaining between them. CDR3 in DNA: TGTGCCAGCAGCTTACCAGGTAAAGCCGAAGCTTTCTTT. Translated: CASSLPGKAEAFF.

The chain has TRBV4-1 and TRBJ2-5, with 11 bases identical to TRBD2. Germline CDR1 MGHRA, CDR2 YSYEKL. This CDR3 is 15 amino acids long. The V and J ends lost 4 bases and 5 bases, in that order; junction bases with no gene match: 6. Written as DNA, the CDR3 is TGCGCCAGCAGCCTCGGGACTAGCGGTGTCGAGACCCAGTACTTC. Its protein product is CASSLGTSGVETQYF.

This chain connects TRBV3-1 (or the pseudogene TRBV3-2) to TRBJ1-2, with 7 bases lining up with TRBD1. Germline CDR1 reads LGHDT; CDR2 reads YNNKEL (reference sequence). Losses at the gene ends were 1 base for V and 6 bases for J; bases not matched to a gene: 5. The CDR3 runs 14 residues. The CDR3 DNA sequence: TGTGCCAGCAGCCAAGTAGAGAGGGGGCATGGCTACACCTTC. It translates to CASSQVERGHGYTF.

The genes are TRBV2 and TRBJ1-1, with D unresolved. Per the germline V gene, CDR1 is SNHLY and CDR2 is FYNNEI. V shed 7 bases and J shed 11 bases, with 14 bases lying between them. The CDR3 has 11 residues. The CDR3 region has the DNA TGTGCCAGCATTTTCTACCAGGCGGCTTTCTTT. It is translated as CASIFYQAAFF.

The chain couples TRBV2 to TRBJ2-1, with D tentatively TRBD2 (5 bases). Trimming stripped 6 bases from V and 10 bases from J, with 13 bases between. Germline CDR1 is SNHLY and CDR2 is FYNNEI. The CDR3 runs to 12 residues. The CDR3, as DNA: TGTGCCAGCAGATCCGATCGCGGGGAGCAGTTCTTC. This translates into CASRSDRGEQFF.

CDR3 coding DNA: TGCGCCAGCAGGCGGGACGATAGCTCCTACGAGCAGTACTTC. Encoded protein: CASRRDDSSYEQYF. The rearrangement joins TRBV5-1 to TRBJ2-7; perhaps TRBD2 as D (6 bases). Germline loops: CDR1 SGHRS, CDR2 YFSETQ. V lost 5 bases to trimming and J lost 0 bases, with 12 bases between them. The length of the CDR3 is 14 residues. Supplemented by reference TRBV5-1 and TRBJ2-7, the full variable domain reads KAGVTQTPRYLIKTRGQQVTLSCSPISGHRSVSWYQQTPGQGLQFLFEYFSETQRNKGNFPGRFSGRQFSNSRSEMNVSTLELGDSALYLCASRRDDSSYEQYFGPGTRLTVT.

V is TRBV5-1 and J is TRBJ2-1; 8 nucleotides line up with TRBD1. The CDR3 loop spans 16 amino acids. V shed 4 bases, J shed 6 bases, and the junction held 12 bases outside the gene matches. The germline V gene has CDR1 SGHRS and CDR2 YFSETQ. The CDR3 bases are TGCGCCAGCAGCCCCCTTGGACAGGGCCTCGCCAATGAGCAGTTCTTC. It yields the protein CASSPLGQGLANEQFF.